This TCR beta chain derives from a study of CD8+ T cells in alopecia areata. cDNA reverse transcribed from extracted RNA served as the sequencing template. TCRdb's table, derived via immunoSEQ multiplex PCR, lists solely in-frame clones and lacks some. The sample includes about 270,000 clones, 60% of them seen just once. Treatment specified: oral pan-JAK inhibitor, 5-10 mg twice daily. Germline values: CDR1 GTSNPN, CDR2 SVGIG (reference sequence). V lost 4 bases, J lost 10 bases, and 11 bases lay in between. The CDR3 consists of 12 residues. The V gene is TRBV30, the J gene TRBJ1-6; weak D call: TRBD1 (5 bases). The TCR was taken from a human donor with alopecia areata. Sequences were derived from CD4+ T cells sorted from blood, sampled between weeks 51 and 54, from a patient treated with tofacitinib. The CDR3 DNA is TGTGCCTGGAAAAATGGGGGATCACCCCTCCACTTT. Translating it yields CAWKNGGSPLHF.